One sample yielded the 21 T cell receptor beta chains listed below, sequenced in a study of cytomegalovirus exposure and HLA in healthy donors. The PCR contained 60 Vbeta and 13 Jbeta primers. Some clones are missing from TCRdb's copy, which holds only in-frame ones; the method was immunoSEQ multiplex PCR. The table lists approximately 290,000 clones, about 80% of them singletons. Sequenced input: PBMCs. The receptors were gathered from a girl aged 2-10 years in good health and CMV-seronegative.

Here the CDR3 reads CASSRQGAVGYTF. CDR3 nucleotides: TGTGCCAGCAGCAGACAGGGGGCGGTTGGCTACACCTTC. The V call is TRBV28, the J call TRBJ1-2; 10 bases agree with TRBD1. Germline V gene sequence: CDR1 MDHEN, CDR2 SYDVKM. The CDR3 totals 13 residues. J was trimmed by 7 bases and V by 6 bases; bases with no gene match: 5.

This clone was seen a handful of times. The chain combines TRBV21-1 with TRBJ2-1; the tabulated D call, TRBD1, remains unverified against the DNA. TRBV21-1 is a pseudogene locus. This CDR3 contains 18 residues. Written as DNA, the CDR3 is TGTGCCAGCAGCACCTTCCATACCGGGACAGGGGATATCAATGAGCAGTTCTTC. Translation: CASSTFHTGTGDINEQFF.

The chain joins TRBV9 to TRBJ2-2; maybe TRBD1 (5 bases). V was pared by 0 bases and J by 4 bases, with 13 bases between. This CDR3 spans 16 amino acids. Germline V CDR1 and CDR2: SGDLS, YYNGEE. In DNA, the CDR3 is TGTGCCAGCAGCGTAGCTACGACAGACTTCACCGGGGAGCTGTTTTTT. It codes for CASSVATTDFTGELFF. The complete variable domain, with remaining parts taken from reference TRBV9 and TRBJ2-2, reads DSGVTQTPKHLITATGQRVTLRCSPRSGDLSVYWYQQSLDQGLQFLIQYYNGEERAKGNILERFSAQQFPDLHSELNLSSLELGDSALYFCASSVATTDFTGELFFGEGSRLTVL.

This sequence joins TRBV5-1 and TRBJ2-5; 11 bases align to TRBD2. Germline V gene lookup returns CDR1 SGHRS and CDR2 YFSETQ. This CDR3 comprises 20 residues. The V and J ends lost 0 bases and 5 bases, in that order; junction bases with no gene match: 18. The CDR3 region is CASSLAPLLIWTSGYETQYF. CDR3 in DNA: TGCGCCAGCAGCTTGGCCCCTCTCCTAATTTGGACTAGCGGGTATGAGACCCAGTACTTC.

The chain carries TRBV23-1 and TRBJ1-2; D possibly corresponds to TRBD1 (6 bases). TRBV23-1 is placed among ORFs of uncertain function. V lost 0 bases to trimming and J lost 2 bases, with 22 bases between them. The CDR3 runs 19 residues. The DNA of the CDR3 is TGCGCCAGCAGTCAATCGGGGGCGGATGAGACAGGAGTAAACTATGGCTACACCTTC. Residues: CASSQSGADETGVNYGYTF.

V is TRBV6-1 and J is TRBJ1-2; a possible D gene is TRBD1 (5 bases). This CDR3 contains 13 residues. Germline V gene data show CDR1 as MNHNS and CDR2 as SASEGT. V was cut by 9 bases and J by 8 bases, with 19 bases left in between. The CDR3 sequence is CASLINFDRGYTF. In DNA form, the CDR3 reads TGTGCCAGTCTCATCAACTTCGACAGAGGCTACACCTTC.

CDR3 nucleotides: TGTGCCAGCAGGACGATACAGGGCCCAGAGACCCAGTACTTC. It translates to CASRTIQGPETQYF. The genes are TRBV6-1 and TRBJ2-5; D may be TRBD1 (6 bases). CDR3 length: 14 amino acids. Trimming stripped 6 bases from V and 4 bases from J, with 15 bases between. The germline CDR1 and CDR2 sequences are MNHNS and SASEGT.

Only a few counts were recorded for this clone. The chain employs TRBV27 and TRBJ2-7; a weak D match, TRBD1 (6 bases). Germline values: CDR1 MNHEY, CDR2 SMNVEV (reference sequence). V gave up 3 bases and J gave up 1 base, with 10 bases separating them. The CDR3 spans 14 residues. CDR3 DNA: TGTGCCAGCAGTTTTACAGGGACGTCCTACGAGCAGTACTTC. Its translation is CASSFTGTSYEQYF.

This clone showed up just once. The chain uses TRBV7-9 and TRBJ2-1; no definite D call. Trimming stripped 4 bases from V and 8 bases from J, with 21 bases between. CDR3 length: 16 residues. CDR1 is SEHNR, CDR2 FQNEAQ, per germline (reference sequence). The CDR3 nucleotides read TGTGCCAGCAGCTCCCCGTTCGGGTTCCCTCGGGATGAGCAGTTCTTC. This codes for CASSSPFGFPRDEQFF. The entire variable domain, with the rest obtained from reference TRBV7-9 and TRBJ2-1, is as follows: DTGVSQNPRHKITKRGQNVTFRCDPISEHNRLYWYRQTLGQGPEFLTYFQNEAQLEKSRLLSDRFSAERPKGSFSTLEIQRTEQGDSAMYLCASSSPFGFPRDEQFFGPGTRLTVL.

As regards this clone: At one of its ends the junction is not consistent with the germline gene, which may arise from a read error. This chain uses TRBV29-1 with TRBJ1-1, with 7 bases lining up with TRBD1. The germline CDR1 and CDR2 sequences are SQVTM and ANQGSEA. The CDR3 loop spans 13 amino acids. CDR3 amino acids: CSVEGQEYTEAFF. CDR3 sequence (DNA): TGCAGCGTAGAAGGACAGGAATACACTGAAGCTTTCTTT.

The chain's CDR3 is CASGLRRGQEKNEKLFF. The CDR3 bases are TGTGCTAGTGGTTTGCGGCGGGGACAGGAGAAGAATGAAAAACTGTTTTTT. The chain recombines TRBV12-5 with TRBJ1-4; 8 bases align to TRBD1. This CDR3 comprises 17 residues. Germline V lookup: CDR1 LGHNT, CDR2 FRNRAP. J was trimmed by 5 bases and V by 2 bases; bases with no gene match: 10.

The J gene is TRBJ1-5, the V gene TRBV7-2; no definite D call. The CDR3 sequence is 14 residues long. CDR1 is SGHTA and CDR2 is FQGNSA in the germline V gene. Deletions cut 2 bases from V and 7 bases from J, with 12 bases between. The CDR3 DNA reads TGTGCCAGCAGCTTATATCGGGTCGGACAGCCCCAGCATTTT. Its protein is CASSLYRVGQPQHF.

The J gene is TRBJ2-7, the V gene TRBV27; TRBD1 aligns across 7 bases. Germline V gene data show CDR1 as MNHEY and CDR2 as SMNVEV (reference sequence). The CDR3 has 12 residues. The trim removed 5 bases at V and 4 bases at J, leaving 2 bases unmatched. CDR3 coding DNA: TGTGCCAGCAGTGCGGACAGGTACGAGCAGTACTTC. Translated: CASSADRYEQYF.

The chain carries TRBV25-1 and TRBJ2-5; D call uncertain. CDR1 is MGHDK, CDR2 SYGVNS, per germline. The CDR3 contains 13 residues. The V end was cut by 1 base, the J end by 5 bases, with 8 bases between. The CDR3 DNA follows: TGTGCCAGCAGTGAATGGAGCCGCGAGACCCAGTACTTC. Protein product: CASSEWSRETQYF.

The chain carries TRBV6-4 and TRBJ2-1, with TRBD2 matching 12 bases. The V segment lost 2 bases and the J segment 6 bases; nucleotides outside the gene matches: 2. The CDR3 has 15 amino acids. Germline V gene lookup returns CDR1 MRHNA and CDR2 SNTAGT. Written as DNA, the CDR3 is TGTGCCAGCAGTGACGAGACTAGCGGGAGCAATGAGCAGTTCTTC. It encodes CASSDETSGSNEQFF.

This clone was detected only a few times. The chain employs TRBV5-1 and TRBJ2-3, with a possible D match to TRBD1 (6 bases). Germline loops: CDR1 SGHRS, CDR2 YFSETQ. The CDR3 sequence is 14 residues long. Trimming removed 7 bases from V and 2 bases from J, with 14 bases in between. CDR3 sequence reads: CASGTTGYTDTQYF. In DNA, the CDR3 is TGCGCCAGCGGAACTACAGGGTACACAGATACGCAGTATTTT.

This clone was observed a few times. V usage is TRBV7-9 and J usage is TRBJ1-2, with 7 bases that match TRBD1. Germline assignment: CDR1 SEHNR and CDR2 FQNEAQ (reference sequence). The CDR3 length is 14 residues. The ends lost 4 bases at V and 3 bases at J; junction bases unmatched: 5. CDR3: CASSSPGGYYGYTF. Here the CDR3 DNA reads TGTGCCAGCAGCTCACCAGGGGGATACTATGGCTACACCTTC.

This chain links TRBV9 with TRBJ2-7, with TRBD1 identical over 7 bases. Looked up from germline, CDR1 is SGDLS and CDR2 is YYNGEE. The CDR3 loop spans 13 amino acids. V dropped 0 bases and J dropped 6; count of bases not matched to a gene: 3. This CDR3 reads CASSVADRVEQYF. CDR3 sequence (DNA): TGTGCCAGCAGCGTAGCAGACAGGGTCGAGCAGTACTTC.

The V and J genes are TRBV9 and TRBJ1-3; tentatively, D is TRBD1 (6 bases). Germline V gene lookup returns CDR1 SGDLS and CDR2 YYNGEE. The V end was cut by 0 bases, the J end by 0 bases, with 10 bases between. The CDR3 is 16 residues long. Here the CDR3 DNA reads TGTGCCAGCAGCGTAGAGGGGGTTGGCTCTGGAAACACCATATATTTT. Protein sequence: CASSVEGVGSGNTIYF.

The chain is built from TRBV1 and TRBJ1-2; the table names TRBD1, a call not compared with the DNA. TRBV1 is classified as a pseudogene. The length of the CDR3 is 22 residues. This chain's CDR3 is CTSSQEKNLLLGTGDHNYGYTF. The DNA for the CDR3 is TGCACCAGCAGCCAAGAGAAAAATCTTTTGTTAGGGACAGGGGATCATAACTATGGCTACACCTTC.

The chain couples TRBV6-1 to TRBJ1-5; no reliable D call. Trimming left V 4 bases short and J 0 bases short, with 10 bases between. Per germline, CDR1 MNHNS and CDR2 SASEGT. The CDR3 covers 15 residues. CDR3 sequence (DNA): TGTGCCAGCAGTGGCTCGGGTTATAGCAATCAGCCCCAGCATTTT. It specifies CASSGSGYSNQPQHF.